The sequence of this TCR beta chain was determined in a study of shared clonotypes between healthy human individuals (dated by TCRdb to the early 2020s). Regarding the study in general: The cohort included a few men and a couple of women between 18 and 49 years of age. For each donor, CD4 naive and CD4 memory were each given three plates, CD8 naive was given two plates, and CD8 memory was given one plate. Blood TCR repertoires of four to six healthy adults were deeply sequenced to estimate repertoire size and the extent of clonotype sharing between individuals. Leukapheresis yielded between about 0.8 and 8.9 billion PBMCs per donor. Libraries were prepared and TCR repertoires were sequenced by different laboratories using diverse techniques, in order to increase sequencing depth and limit assay-specific biases. Results the study describes overall, beyond this receptor: Across a few donors, roughly 5.4% of naive CD4, roughly 3.4% of naive CD8, around 2.1% of memory CD4, and around 0.4% of memory CD8 clonotypes were shared. Based on pairwise subsampling, the degree of clonotype sharing among donors was expected to be affected by sequencing depth. Because the study included only a small number of donors, the genetic and exposure-history diversity represented was limited. Naive subsets generally had larger estimated clonotype richness than memory subsets did. Even with the large sequencing depth, rarefaction of the sorted-subset datasets indicated that sequencing was incomplete. Sampling was restricted to blood, and TCR repertoires in tissue are likely to differ from TCR repertoires in blood. Compared with non-shared clonotypes, the clonotypes found in all four sorted-subset donors had higher generation probabilities.

CD8 naive samples were CD45RO-negative cells positively selected for CCR7, giving a CD45RA+CCR7+ population that excluded TemRA cells. Donors were healthy HIV-negative adults with no recently reported acute infections or vaccinations. All donors were Caucasian adults living in Nashville, Tennessee, USA. Blood was collected by leukapheresis, and PBMCs were isolated by Ficoll-Histopaque density gradient centrifugation and then cryopreserved in liquid nitrogen vapor phase. Purity and quantity of every magnetically sorted T cell population were checked by analytical flow cytometry. Genomic DNA was isolated from every sorted fraction and measured by UV absorbance on a Nanodrop 2000c. The V end loses 3 bases and the J end loses 6 bases, and a stretch of 21 bases separates them. Sequences MDHEN (CDR1) and SYDVKM (CDR2) are obtained from the germline V gene. The CDR3, cysteine through phenylalanine, is 16 amino acids long. Only the CDR3 DNA stays, 48 bases, in frame from base 1.

As regards this clone: Its antigen has not been determined. Base qualities are not at hand, and no much larger clone is one base apart.

Using the deep immunoSEQ assay, TCR CDR3 regions were amplified from genomic DNA by multiplex PCR. Extracted genomic DNA from each cell subset was spread evenly across all wells of several immunoSEQ 96-well plates, with each plate serving as a replicate. For sorted subsets, 200 to 250 ng of genomic DNA, equivalent to 30,000 or so T cell genomes, went into each replicate PCR. Purified libraries were measured with a Qubit 3.0 fluorometer, size-checked on a Bioanalyzer 2100, and measured again with the KAPA Library Quantification kit. Every immunoSEQ 96-well plate was sequenced on a separate single-read 150-cycle Illumina NextSeq 550 flow cell. In the source study's methods: Because the immunoSEQ output held only junctional sequences and lacked quality scores, the filtering could not match the filtering applied to full-length reads. Sequences were annotated with PyIR, a Python wrapper for IgBLAST v1.9, and V/J genes and CDR3 were assigned using IMGT germline references. Any read was removed if the V/J assignment was weak (E-value above 1e-6), the CDR3 was missing, or the read contained stop codons, out-of-frame junctions, or ambiguous translated residues. V3J clonotypes were defined as sequences sharing an identical inferred V gene, J gene, and CDR3 amino acid sequence. The percentage overlap between two repertoires was calculated by dividing the number of shared unique clonotypes by the size of the smaller repertoire. Three approaches were used to assess repertoire richness: RTK rarefaction, the Chao1 estimator, and Recon v2.1 estimates of unobserved clonotypes. Generation probabilities for all TCRbeta clonotypes obtained by the gDNA method from a handful of donors were computed using OLGA. This is the immuneACCESS table as TCRdb keeps it, with only in-frame sequences that have V and J called. A part of the clones is gone; compared with another copy, unresolved V genes explain less than half, and the rest is unexplained. V and J calls and clone size are as listed in that table; D and trimming were resolved from the DNA. For this sample the table gives about 550,000 clones, of which 95% were detected only once. The ten top clones hold about 0.11% of the sample.

Source material: naive CD8+ T cells sorted from blood. The sample's cell subset or site label, in plain terms: CD45RA+CCR7+. The receptor's source is a woman aged 30 to 39 in good health. Recombination joined TRBV28 with TRBJ2-7, with the D call perhaps TRBD1 or TRBD2, each one matching 5 bases. The nucleotide sequence reads TGTGCCAGCAGTTTCCCCACCCCCTTAGAGGGGTGCGAGCAGTACTTC. This gives the protein CASSFPTPLEGCEQYF.